The rows below give T cell receptor beta chains drawn from one sample of a study of CD8+ T cells in alopecia areata. TCRdb's copy holds only in-frame clones and misses some; the assay was immunoSEQ multiplex PCR. The repertoire holds over 150,000 clones, 50% to 60% seen once, with under 15% in the top ten. The sequencing used CD4+ T cells sorted from blood, collected at week 0. Every receptor here comes from a human donor with alopecia areata. CDR3s include the opening cysteine and the closing phenylalanine or tryptophan. The D gene is left open where the match is weak. The size of a clone is reported for some rows only, either as once, few or many, or as a class for expanded clones.

many . TRBJ1-5 TRBV7-2 CASSSSRDLWPRSNQPQHF TGTGCCAGCAGCTCGTCGAGGGACCTATGGCCACGAAGCAATCAGCCCCAGCATTTT
. . TRBJ2-3 TRBV29-1 CSVEVRPDGTQYF TGCAGCGTTGAAGTCCGACCCGATGGTACGCAGTATTTT
. . TRBJ1-4 TRBV14 CASSQVGEKLFF TGTGCCAGCAGCCAAGTCGGCGAAAAACTGTTTTTT
. TRBD1 TRBJ1-2 TRBV7-2 CASSLIRAGGDGYTF TGTGCCAGCAGCTTAATCCGGGCAGGGGGCGACGGCTACACCTTC
. . TRBJ2-7 TRBV10-3 CAISESVRSYEQYF TGTGCCATCAGTGAGTCGGTCAGGTCCTACGAGCAGTACTTC
. TRBD1 TRBJ2-1 TRBV25-1 CASSLRDRGGHNEQFF TGTGCCAGCAGTCTCCGCGACAGGGGTGGCCACAATGAGCAGTTCTTC
. . TRBJ2-7 TRBV15 CATSSGLADPYEQYF TGTGCCACCAGCAGCGGTCTGGCAGACCCTTACGAGCAGTACTTC
. TRBD2 TRBJ2-1 TRBV30 CAQALAGGPGQFF TGTGCCCAAGCCCTAGCGGGGGGCCCCGGGCAGTTCTTC
. . TRBJ1-3 TRBV19 CASMHNSGNTIYF TGTGCCAGTATGCACAACTCTGGAAACACCATATATTTT
few TRBD1 TRBJ2-7 TRBV29-1 CSVVTGASYEQYF TGCAGCGTTGTGACAGGGGCGAGCTACGAGCAGTACTTC
. . TRBJ2-2 TRBV6-1 CASSVERYTGELFF TGTGCCAGCAGTGTGGAAAGATACACCGGGGAGCTGTTTTTT
. TRBD1 TRBJ1-2 TRBV23-1 CASSNPGTGDYYGYTF TGCGCCAGCAGTAACCCCGGGACAGGGGATTACTATGGCTACACCTTC
. TRBD1 TRBJ2-3 TRBV7-9 CASSRGQGGTDTQYF TGTGCCAGCAGCCGTGGACAGGGTGGCACAGATACGCAGTATTTT
. TRBD1 TRBJ1-2 TRBV29-1 CSVGDRGGYTF TGCAGCGTTGGGGACAGGGGCGGCTACACCTTC
. TRBD1 TRBJ2-7 TRBV11-2 CASSPHGQGSSYEQYF TGTGCCAGCAGCCCACATGGACAGGGGAGCTCCTACGAGCAGTACTTC
. TRBD1 TRBJ2-4 TRBV7-9 CASSLDRGVQYF TGTGCCAGCAGCTTAGACAGGGGTGTTCAGTACTTC
. . TRBJ2-1 TRBV6-1 CASSEGFGPRHGNEQFF TGTGCCAGCAGTGAAGGTTTCGGCCCCCGCCACGGCAATGAGCAGTTCTTC
once TRBD1 TRBJ2-7 TRBV5-1 CASSQTGGSYEQYF TGCGCCAGCAGCCAAACAGGGGGCAGCTACGAGCAGTACTTC
few . TRBJ1-3 TRBV6-6 CASSYSQSAGNTIYF TGTGCCAGCAGTTACTCCCAGTCTGCAGGAAACACCATATATTTT
. . TRBJ1-1 TRBV30 CAWNAGTEAFF TGTGCCTGGAACGCGGGGACTGAAGCTTTCTTT
. TRBD1 TRBJ2-7 TRBV29-1 CSAIPGQGAFYEQYF TGCAGCGCTATACCGGGACAGGGGGCGTTCTACGAGCAGTACTTC
. . TRBJ2-1 TRBV29-1 CSVWGSSYNEQFF TGCAGCGTTTGGGGGTCGTCCTACAATGAGCAGTTCTTC
. TRBD1 TRBJ1-5 TRBV2 CASSRQGDNQPQHF TGTGCCAGCAGTCGACAGGGGGACAATCAGCCCCAGCATTTT
few . TRBJ1-1 TRBV19 CASSITQGVNTEAFF TGTGCCAGTAGTATAACACAGGGTGTGAACACTGAAGCTTTCTTT
. TRBD2 TRBJ2-3 TRBV10-3 CAIKGATSGGTDTQYF TGTGCCATCAAAGGGGCCACTAGCGGGGGCACAGATACGCAGTATTTT
once . TRBJ2-3 TRBV4-1 CASSLQGRSNTDTQYF TGCGCCAGCAGCCTCCAAGGGAGGAGCAACACAGATACGCAGTATTTT
once . TRBJ1-1 TRBV7-2 CASSRQSGDTEAFF TGTGCCAGCAGCCGTCAGTCAGGGGACACTGAAGCTTTCTTT
. . TRBJ1-5 TRBV18 CASSPNRGDQPQHF TGTGCCAGCTCACCAAATAGGGGCGATCAGCCCCAGCATTTT
. . TRBJ2-7 TRBV29-1 CSVEGGTWDEQYF TGCAGCGTTGAAGGGGGTACTTGGGACGAGCAGTACTTC
. . TRBJ1-6 TRBV5-1 CASATENSPLHF TGCGCCTCGGCGACAGAGAATTCACCCCTCCACTTT
. . TRBJ1-5 TRBV4-1 CASSPSRGTSNQPQHF TGCGCCAGCAGTCCCAGTAGGGGGACTAGCAATCAGCCCCAGCATTTT
. . TRBJ2-7 TRBV5-1 CASSRDTASYEQYF TGCGCCAGCAGCAGGGACACCGCCTCCTACGAGCAGTACTTC
many TRBD1 TRBJ2-7 TRBV29-1 CSARGLYEQYF TGCAGCGCCAGGGGGCTGTACGAGCAGTACTTC
. TRBD1 TRBJ2-3 TRBV2 CASRRTGFSTDTQYF TGTGCCAGCAGGCGGACAGGGTTTAGCACAGATACGCAGTATTTT
. . TRBJ2-7 TRBV5-6 CASSSLALREQYF TGTGCCAGCAGCTCCCTGGCCCTACGGGAGCAGTACTTC
. . TRBJ1-6 TRBV6-5 CASSPDVPNSPLHF TGTGCCAGCAGCCCGGACGTACCCAATTCACCCCTCCACTTT
. TRBD2 TRBJ2-5 TRBV10-2 CASSGTSGGAGQETQYF TGCGCCAGCAGTGGAACTAGCGGGGGGGCCGGGCAAGAGACCCAGTACTTC
. TRBD2 TRBJ2-2 TRBV11-2 CASSPGASGLTGELFF TGTGCCAGCAGCCCGGGGGCTAGCGGGCTAACCGGGGAGCTGTTTTTT
. . TRBJ2-3 TRBV30 CAWSVSVTDTQYF TGTGCCTGGAGTGTTTCAGTCACAGATACGCAGTATTTT
few . TRBJ2-2 TRBV7-2 CASSLAWIGELFF TGTGCCAGCAGCTTAGCGTGGATCGGGGAGCTGTTTTTT
. . TRBJ2-2 TRBV11-3 CASSPLGGGELFF TGTGCCAGCAGCCCCCTAGGGGGCGGGGAGCTGTTTTTT
. . TRBJ2-3 TRBV29-1 CSSLGGGTDTQYF TGCAGCTCTCTGGGCGGGGGCACAGATACGCAGTATTTT
. TRBD1 TRBJ1-4 TRBV5-1 CASRVDRGRNEKLFF TGCGCCAGCAGGGTGGACAGGGGCCGTAATGAAAAACTGTTTTTT
few . TRBJ1-2 TRBV2 CASRGGASIYGYTF TGTGCCAGCAGAGGCGGGGCCAGCATCTATGGCTACACCTTC
. . TRBJ2-1 TRBV30 CAWRVRGGEQFF TGTGCCTGGAGGGTCCGGGGCGGTGAGCAGTTCTTC
. . TRBJ1-4 TRBV29-1 CSVEIGGRRKLFF TGCAGCGTTGAAATAGGGGGTAGGAGGAAACTGTTTTTT
. . TRBJ2-5 TRBV6-6 CASSYGVGVGQETQYF TGTGCCAGCAGTTACGGGGTAGGGGTGGGTCAGGAGACCCAGTACTTC